The clone carrying this T cell receptor (beta chain) has a count of ten or more. Its antigen is currently unknown. Within the sample, other DNA sequences also encode this same CDR3. CDR1 is MRHNA and CDR2 is SNTAGT in the germline V gene. CDR3 length equals 13 residues. The V and J ends lost 3 bases and 2 bases respectively, with 7 bases between them. The data were produced by immunoSEQ multiplex PCR, yet TCRdb's version contains in-frame clones alone and is incomplete. The sample has a few hundred thousand clones; approximately 71% are singletons. The data belong to a study of shared clonotypes between healthy human individuals. Study-wide points: Expectations were that clonotype sharing among donors would be affected by sequencing depth.

V usage is TRBV6-4 and J usage is TRBJ1-1, with unresolved D. The sequence came from a woman between 40 and 50 years old in good health. Some clones in this sample may be carry-over from other donors' samples. Material for sequencing was PBMCs. CDR3 nucleotides: TGTGCCAGCAGTGAGTCGGAAAACACTGAAGCTTTCTTT. The encoded protein is CASSESENTEAFF.